This T cell receptor (beta chain) was captured in a study of T-cell memory formation after mild COVID-19. In the study overall: TCR clusters mostly belonged to single donors.

Details on this clonotype: Its antigen is not identified.

TCRdb called the 5' RACE reads again in MiXCR, with one record for every CDR3 protein. This sample carries around 310,000 distinct CDR3 sequences, more than 20% of them seen once, and the ten largest clones take under 25%. Broader study findings: Later expanders leaned CD4+, whereas clones that contracted between day 15 and 85 were balanced CD4/CD8. For second-wave clones that peaked at day 37, SARS-CoV-2 specificity went unverified.

The CDR3 sequence is 16 residues long. Germline CDR1 reads SGHTA; CDR2 reads FQGNSA. V gave up 1 base and J gave up 7 bases; unmatched junction bases: 2. Sequenced: PBMCs or a T cell subset sorted from them (not recorded which). This rearrangement joins TRBV7-2 to TRBJ2-1; 15 nucleotides line up with TRBD2. The receptor was derived from a man aged 18 to 35 who had mild COVID-19 (a few samples of this study predate the infection). Cell type and time point are not known. CDR3 DNA: TGTGCCAGCAGCTTAGATGGGACTAGCGGGGGGAATGAGCAGTTCTTC. This gives the protein CASSLDGTSGGNEQFF.